A single sample is the source of the 18 T cell receptor beta chains below, sequenced in a study of cytomegalovirus exposure and HLA in healthy donors. A multiplex PCR was run with 60 Vbeta primers and 13 Jbeta primers. Sequencing used immunoSEQ multiplex PCR; TCRdb keeps in-frame clones, though not all of them. The sample holds some 130,000 clones; approximately 80% are singletons and the top ten take 2% to 2.5%. Specimen: PBMCs. These receptors were obtained from a man aged 25 to 45 in good health and CMV-seronegative.

Of note for this clone: At one boundary the junction diverges from the germline segment, which might be a read error. This chain joins TRBV27 and TRBJ2-2; the match to TRBD2 covers 11 bases. This CDR3 contains 16 residues. CDR1 and CDR2 from the germline V gene are MNHEY and SMNVEV (reference sequence). The CDR3 sequence is CASSPRLAGISGGLFF. Here the CDR3 DNA reads TGTGCCAGCAGTCCGAGACTAGCGGGGATTTCTGGGGGGCTGTTTTTT.

The V and J genes are TRBV5-8 and TRBJ2-7; TRBD2 agrees at 7 bases. The J segment lost 2 bases and the V segment lost 2 bases, leaving 13 bases of the junction unmatched. This CDR3 spans 17 amino acids. CDR1 is SGHTS, CDR2 YDEGEE, per germline. CDR3 bases: TGTGCCAGCAGCTTCGGGGGGTCTAGCGACATCCCCTACGAGCAGTACTTC. Translating gives CASSFGGSSDIPYEQYF.

This rearrangement joins TRBV5-4 to TRBJ1-1; D ambiguous. Germline V gives CDR1 SGHNT, CDR2 YYREEE (reference sequence). V was pared by 0 bases and J by 0 bases, with 9 bases between. The CDR3 covers 15 residues. CDR3 sequence: CASSLDRRMNTEAFF. The CDR3 coding sequence is TGTGCCAGCAGCTTGGATAGGCGGATGAACACTGAAGCTTTCTTT. The full variable domain, rest sourced from reference TRBV5-4 and TRBJ1-1, is ETGVTQSPTHLIKTRGQQVTLRCSSQSGHNTVSWYQQALGQGPQFIFQYYREEENGRGNFPPRFSGLQFPNYSSELNVNALELDDSALYLCASSLDRRMNTEAFFGQGTRLTVV.

Sample share makes this clone medium-sized (0.01 to 0.1%). This chain links TRBV5-1 with TRBJ2-7, with D perhaps TRBD1 (5 bases). The ends were cut back, 1 base at V and 3 bases at J, with 5 bases in the middle. CDR1 SGHRS and CDR2 YFSETQ come from the germline V gene. The CDR3 spans 12 residues. In DNA form, the CDR3 reads TGCGCCAGCAGCTTGCAGGGCTACGAGCAGTACTTC. It codes for CASSLQGYEQYF. The variable domain in full, completed from reference TRBV5-1 and TRBJ2-7, reads KAGVTQTPRYLIKTRGQQVTLSCSPISGHRSVSWYQQTPGQGLQFLFEYFSETQRNKGNFPGRFSGRQFSNSRSEMNVSTLELGDSALYLCASSLQGYEQYFGPGTRLTVT.

This clone has just a few counts. The V and J genes are TRBV2 and TRBJ1-4; tentatively, D is TRBD1 (5 bases). CDR1 SNHLY and CDR2 FYNNEI come from the germline V gene. The CDR3 is 17 amino acids. Trimming shortened V by 6 bases and J by 0 bases, and 17 bases separated the two germline ends. The CDR3: CASRELRGLTTNEKLFF. CDR3 coding DNA: TGTGCCAGCAGAGAATTGCGGGGACTAACAACTAATGAAAAACTGTTTTTT.

The J gene is TRBJ2-5, the V gene TRBV5-1; tentatively, D is TRBD2 (6 bases). This CDR3 contains 15 residues. V was cut by 5 bases and J by 3 bases, with 17 bases left in between. The V gene's germline CDR1 is SGHRS and CDR2 YFSETQ. In DNA form, the CDR3 reads TGCGCCAGCAGACGGACCGACGGGGGAGAAGAGACCCAGTACTTC. Translating it yields CASRRTDGGEETQYF.

Here the CDR3 reads CASSFLRGTVYEQYF. Here the CDR3 DNA reads TGTGCCAGCAGTTTTCTCAGGGGGACGGTCTACGAGCAGTACTTC. The chain joins TRBV6-1 to TRBJ2-7; 7 positions agree with TRBD1. The V segment lost 5 bases and the J segment 3 bases; nucleotides outside the gene matches: 10. CDR1 is MNHNS and CDR2 is SASEGT in the germline V gene. The CDR3 is made up of 15 amino acids.

The gene calls are TRBV28 and TRBJ1-5, with D maybe TRBD1 (5 bases). CDR1 is MDHEN and CDR2 is SYDVKM in the germline V gene. The V gene lost 5 bases and the J gene lost 7 bases, with 15 bases spanning the gap. The CDR3 has 14 residues. CDR3 sequence reads: CASSPARVVQPQHF. CDR3 bases: TGTGCCAGCAGTCCCGCCAGGGTAGTCCAGCCCCAGCATTTT.

The genes are TRBV27 and TRBJ1-3, with a tentative D call TRBD1 (5 bases). V lost 5 bases and J 4 bases, leaving 21 bases between the germline ends. The CDR3 consists of 17 residues. CDR1 and CDR2 (germline): MNHEY, SMNVEV (reference sequence). CDR3 residues: CASSPLTRLGGGNTIYF. DNA of the CDR3: TGTGCCAGCAGTCCCCTGACTCGATTGGGGGGGGGAAACACCATATATTTT.

The CDR3 sequence: CASSQRQGDGYTF. In DNA, the CDR3 is TGCGCCAGCAGCCAGAGACAGGGGGATGGCTACACCTTC. The rearrangement links TRBV4-1 to TRBJ1-2, with 9 positions matching TRBD1. Germline CDR1 MGHRA, CDR2 YSYEKL. The CDR3 has 13 residues. After removal of 3 bases from V and 6 bases from J, the junction contained 2 bases not matched to a gene.

There are a few counts of this clone. This sequence joins TRBV6-1 and TRBJ1-5; TRBD1 aligns across 8 bases. This CDR3 contains 17 residues. The V gene's germline CDR1 is MNHNS and CDR2 SASEGT. V shed 3 bases, J shed 6 bases, and the junction held 13 bases outside the gene matches. CDR3 amino acids: CASSEYWTGNSIQPQHF. The CDR3 coding sequence is TGTGCCAGCAGTGAGTATTGGACAGGGAATAGTATTCAGCCCCAGCATTTT.

The V call is TRBV27, the J call TRBJ2-5, with 7 nucleotides matching TRBD2. The CDR3 loop spans 15 amino acids. Trimming took 4 bases from V and 4 from J; bases not matched to a gene: 9. Germline assignment: CDR1 MNHEY and CDR2 SMNVEV (reference sequence). CDR3 protein: CASSWTAGARETQYF. The CDR3 nucleotides are TGTGCCAGCAGTTGGACCGCGGGAGCCCGAGAGACCCAGTACTTC.

Points on this clone: The identical CDR3 is also encoded by other nucleotide sequences in the sample. This rearrangement joins TRBV6-4 to TRBJ2-1; TRBD2 aligns across 8 bases. The CDR3 consists of 17 residues. CDR1 and CDR2 (germline): MRHNA, SNTAGT. Trimming at V came to 4 bases and at J to 6 bases, leaving 14 bases not matched to a gene. The CDR3 sequence is CASSAGLGRRGSNEQFF. The CDR3 DNA reads as TGTGCCAGCAGTGCGGGACTAGGGAGGCGGGGGTCCAATGAGCAGTTCTTC.

J is TRBJ2-1 and V is TRBV7-5; the table's D call, TRBD1, has no DNA check behind it. TRBV7-5 has pseudogene status. The CDR3 sequence is 14 residues long. The CDR3 DNA reads as TGTGCCAGAAGCTCCGACAGAGTTCTCAATGAGCAGTTCTTC. This translates into CARSSDRVLNEQFF.

The rearrangement links TRBV7-3 to TRBJ2-2; tentatively, D is TRBD1 (5 bases). V lost 5 bases and J lost 2, with 9 bases in between. The CDR3 has 14 residues. Germline CDR1 reads SGHTA; CDR2 reads FQGTGA. Here the CDR3 DNA reads TGTGCCAGCAGCAAAGACAGTAACACCGGGGAGCTGTTTTTT. Its protein is CASSKDSNTGELFF.

The V gene is TRBV29-1, the J gene TRBJ1-2, with TRBD1 as a possible D gene (6 bases). In germline, CDR1 is SQVTM, CDR2 ANQGSEA. The CDR3 is 11 amino acids. V gave up 4 bases and J gave up 10 bases, with 13 bases separating them. The CDR3 coding sequence is TGCAGCGTTGGACAGGTGGAGGTCTACACCTTC. Translating it yields CSVGQVEVYTF.

The V and J genes are TRBV5-1 and TRBJ2-7; D is possibly TRBD1 (5 bases). With 2 bases removed from V and 0 bases from J, the gap between germline ends came to 12 bases. This CDR3 contains 15 residues. In germline, CDR1 is SGHRS, CDR2 YFSETQ. The CDR3: CASSLQVASSYEQYF. CDR3 in DNA: TGCGCCAGCAGCTTACAGGTTGCGAGCTCCTACGAGCAGTACTTC.

This chain connects TRBV7-6 to TRBJ2-1; 9 bases fit TRBD1. With V trimmed by 5 bases and J by 6 bases, 14 bases remained unmatched. The CDR3 length is 17 residues. Germline V CDR1 and CDR2: SGHVS, FNYEAQ. The CDR3 loop reads CASSLTGTGLLGNEQFF. DNA for the CDR3: TGTGCCAGCAGCCTAACCGGGACAGGGTTATTAGGCAATGAGCAGTTCTTC. The complete variable domain, with remaining parts taken from reference TRBV7-6 and TRBJ2-1, reads GAGVSQSPRYKVTKRGQDVALRCDPISGHVSLYWYRQALGQGPEFLTYFNYEAQQDKSGLPNDRFSAERPEGSISTLTIQRTEQRDSAMYRCASSLTGTGLLGNEQFFGPGTRLTVL.